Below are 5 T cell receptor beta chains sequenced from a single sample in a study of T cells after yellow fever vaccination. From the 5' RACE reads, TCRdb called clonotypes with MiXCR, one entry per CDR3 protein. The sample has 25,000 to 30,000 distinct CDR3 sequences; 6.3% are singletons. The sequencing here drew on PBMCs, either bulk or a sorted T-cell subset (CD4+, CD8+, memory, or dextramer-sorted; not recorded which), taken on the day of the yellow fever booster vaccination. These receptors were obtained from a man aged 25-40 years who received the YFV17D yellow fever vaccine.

DNA of the CDR3: TGTGCCAGCACCCTCGGTGGGACTCCGGGTAGGGAGCAGTACTTC. Its protein is CASTLGGTPGREQYF. The rearrangement joins TRBV6-1 to TRBJ2-7; D perhaps matches TRBD2 (6 bases). The CDR3 extends over 15 amino acids. Germline CDR1 MNHNS, CDR2 SASEGT. Trimming took off 7 bases at V and 7 bases at J, with 23 bases between the two ends.

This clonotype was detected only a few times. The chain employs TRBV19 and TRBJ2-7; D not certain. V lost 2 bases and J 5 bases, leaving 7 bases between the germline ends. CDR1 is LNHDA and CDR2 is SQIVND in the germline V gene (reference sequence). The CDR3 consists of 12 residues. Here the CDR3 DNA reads TGTGCCAGTAGTATATCCACCAACGAGCAGTACTTC. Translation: CASSISTNEQYF.

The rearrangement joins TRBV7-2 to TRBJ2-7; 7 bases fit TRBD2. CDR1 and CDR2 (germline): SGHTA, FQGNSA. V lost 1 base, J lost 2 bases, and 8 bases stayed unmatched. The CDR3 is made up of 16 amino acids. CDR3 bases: TGTGCCAGCAGCTTAGGGCCTAGCGGTTTTACCTACGAGCAGTACTTC. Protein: CASSLGPSGFTYEQYF. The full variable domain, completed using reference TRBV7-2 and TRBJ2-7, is GAGVSQSPSNKVTEKGKDVELRCDPISGHTALYWYRQSLGQGLEFLIYFQGNSAPDKSGLPSDRFSAERTGGSVSTLTIQRTQQEDSAVYLCASSLGPSGFTYEQYFGPGTRLTVT.

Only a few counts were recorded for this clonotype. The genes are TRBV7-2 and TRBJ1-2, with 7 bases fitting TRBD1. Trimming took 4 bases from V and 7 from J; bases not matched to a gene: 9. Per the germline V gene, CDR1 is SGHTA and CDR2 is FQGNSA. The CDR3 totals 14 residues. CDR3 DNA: TGTGCCAGCAGCTCACGCGCTAGGGGGCCTGGCTACACCTTC. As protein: CASSSRARGPGYTF.

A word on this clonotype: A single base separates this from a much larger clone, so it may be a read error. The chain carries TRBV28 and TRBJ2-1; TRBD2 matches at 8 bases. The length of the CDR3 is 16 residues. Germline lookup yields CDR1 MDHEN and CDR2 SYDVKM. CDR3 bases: TGTTCCGTAAAAGGGGGAATAATAGCGGGATCGGCTGAGCAGCTCTTC. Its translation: CSVKGGIIAGSAEQLF.